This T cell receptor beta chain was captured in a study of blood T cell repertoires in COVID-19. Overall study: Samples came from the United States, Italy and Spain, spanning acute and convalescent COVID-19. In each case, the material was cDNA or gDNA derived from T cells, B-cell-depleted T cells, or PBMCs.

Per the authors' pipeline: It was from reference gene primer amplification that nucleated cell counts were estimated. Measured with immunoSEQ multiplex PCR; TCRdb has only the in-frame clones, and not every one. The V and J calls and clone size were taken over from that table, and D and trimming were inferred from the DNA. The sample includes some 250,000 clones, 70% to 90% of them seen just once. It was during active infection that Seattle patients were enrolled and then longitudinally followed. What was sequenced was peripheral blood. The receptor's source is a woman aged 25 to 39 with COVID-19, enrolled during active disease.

The CDR3 is CASRVRRTGDQTNFTKNQPQHF. DNA of the CDR3: TGTGCCAGCAGGGTACGAAGGACAGGGGACCAAACGAATTTCACAAAAAATCAGCCCCAGCATTTT. The chain combines TRBV27 with TRBJ1-5; 9 bases are a match to TRBD1. V gave up 6 bases and J gave up 4 bases; unmatched junction bases: 28. The germline V gene has CDR1 MNHEY and CDR2 SMNVEV (reference sequence). This CDR3 is 22 amino acids long.